The next 4 T cell receptor beta chains were all read from a single sample in a study of blood T cell repertoires in COVID-19 (TCRdb year 2020). Libraries were constructed by the immunoSEQ multiplex PCR assay. The source is immuneACCESS, and TCRdb retained only in-frame sequences with V and J called. Part of the clones is not carried over; for the studies checked, unresolved V genes explain less than half of this, and the remainder is unexplained. This sample comprises roughly 57,000 clones, 89% of them detected only once. Of the sample, about 18% falls within the top ten clones. Source material: peripheral blood. Source of these receptors: a human donor in a cohort sampled during active COVID-19.

The rearrangement links TRBV5-6 to TRBJ1-1; TRBD1 agrees at 7 bases. J gave up 3 bases and V 5 bases, and 10 bases lay outside the gene matches. The CDR3 is 15 amino acids. Germline assignment: CDR1 SGHDT and CDR2 YYEEEE. In DNA, the CDR3 is TGTGCCAGCAGTCAAGTTAATACAGGGGACACTGAAGCTTTCTTT. This codes for CASSQVNTGDTEAFF.

This chain connects TRBV5-4 to TRBJ1-2, with D possibly TRBD1 on 6 matching bases. There are 15 residues in the CDR3. The V end lost 0 bases, the J end lost 8 bases, and 17 bases lay between the germline ends. The germline CDR1 and CDR2 sequences are SGHNT and YYREEE (reference sequence). This CDR3 reads CASSLGEGGGRGYTF. The CDR3 DNA sequence: TGTGCCAGCAGCTTGGGAGAAGGGGGGGGGCGAGGCTACACCTTC.

The chain uses TRBV19 and TRBJ1-6; D call uncertain. The CDR3 length is 17 residues. Germline V lookup: CDR1 LNHDA, CDR2 SQIVND (reference sequence). V lost 2 bases and J lost 1, with 12 bases in between. The CDR3 loop reads CASSIYGTPSYNSPLHF. The DNA for the CDR3 is TGTGCCAGTAGTATATATGGCACACCATCCTATAATTCACCCCTCCACTTT.

The rearrangement uses TRBV7-2 and TRBJ2-1, with 11 bases matching TRBD1. In germline, CDR1 is SGHTA, CDR2 FQGNSA. The trim removed 10 bases at V and 9 bases at J, leaving 5 bases unmatched. This CDR3 has 12 amino acids. In DNA, the CDR3 is TGTGCCACCGGGACAGGGGGTATTGAGCAGTTCTTC. This codes for CATGTGGIEQFF.